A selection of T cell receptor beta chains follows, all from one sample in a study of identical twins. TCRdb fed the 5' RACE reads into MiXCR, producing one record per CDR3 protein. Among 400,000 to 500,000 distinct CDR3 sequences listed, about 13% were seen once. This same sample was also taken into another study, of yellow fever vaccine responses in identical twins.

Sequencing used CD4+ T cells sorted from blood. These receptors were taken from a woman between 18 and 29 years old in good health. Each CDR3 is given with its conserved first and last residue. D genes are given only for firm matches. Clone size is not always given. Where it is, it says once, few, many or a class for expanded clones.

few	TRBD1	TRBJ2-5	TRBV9	TGTGCCAGCAGCGAGGGACAGCCCGCGGGTTCGGAGACCCAGTACTTC	CASSEGQPAGSETQYF
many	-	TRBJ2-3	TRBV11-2	TGTGCCAGCGAATTAGGGAATACGCAGTATTTT	CASELGNTQYF
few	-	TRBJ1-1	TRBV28	TGTGCCAGCACCGAAAATCGCGGGAGTATGAACACTGAAGCTTTCTTT	CASTENRGSMNTEAFF
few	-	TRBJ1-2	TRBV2	TGTGCCAGCACCCGGCAACCTTTCTGGGGCTACACCTTC	CASTRQPFWGYTF
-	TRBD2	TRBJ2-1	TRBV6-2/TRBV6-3	TGTGCCAGCAGTCTAAAAGATAGCGGGAAGGGAGATGAGCAGTTCTTC	CASSLKDSGKGDEQFF
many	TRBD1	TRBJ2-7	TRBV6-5	TGTGCCAGCAGTTACTCCGGGACAGGAGGCTACGAGCAGTACTTC	CASSYSGTGGYEQYF
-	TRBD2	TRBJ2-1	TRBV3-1	TGTGCCAGCAGCCAAGAGACAGGGGGACTAGCGGGACCATACTATGAGCAGTTCTTC	CASSQETGGLAGPYYEQFF
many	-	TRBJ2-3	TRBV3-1	TGTGCCAGCAGCCAAGTCATAGAGGGTACAGATACGCAGTATTTT	CASSQVIEGTDTQYF
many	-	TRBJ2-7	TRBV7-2	TGTGCCAGCAGCTTAGCGTTCGGGCACGAGCAGTACTTC	CASSLAFGHEQYF
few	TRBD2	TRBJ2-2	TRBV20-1	TGCAGTGCTAAAGACGCCGGGACTAGCGGGGTGTTAACCGGGGAGCTGTTTTTT	CSAKDAGTSGVLTGELFF
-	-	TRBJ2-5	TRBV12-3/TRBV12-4	TGTGCCAGCAGTTTCGGGACTCGACAAGAGACCCAGTACTTC	CASSFGTRQETQYF
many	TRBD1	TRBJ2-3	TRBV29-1	TGCAGCGTTTCGGGACAGAGCACAGATACGCAGTATTTT	CSVSGQSTDTQYF
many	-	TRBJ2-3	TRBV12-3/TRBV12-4	TGTGCCAGCAGTTTAATGGGGAACACAGATACGCAGTATTTT	CASSLMGNTDTQYF
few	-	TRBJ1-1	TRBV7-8	TGTGCCAGCAGCTTAGGTCGGGGTAGGCCTGAAGCTTTCTTT	CASSLGRGRPEAFF
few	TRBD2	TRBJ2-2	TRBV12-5	TGTGCTAGTGGTTTGTTTGCGGGAGGTGGCACCGGGGAGCTGTTTTTT	CASGLFAGGGTGELFF
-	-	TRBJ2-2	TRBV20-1	TGCAGTGCTAGAGGGGGGTGGAAAACTAACGCGAACACCGGGGAGCTGTTTTTT	CSARGGWKTNANTGELFF
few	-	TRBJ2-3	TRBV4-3	TGCGCCAGCAGCCAAACCAGTGCCCAGGGTGGCACAGATACGCAGTATTTT	CASSQTSAQGGTDTQYF
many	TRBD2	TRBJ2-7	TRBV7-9	TGTGCCAGCAGCTTAAGTGGGGGAGGGAACGAGCAGTACTTC	CASSLSGGGNEQYF
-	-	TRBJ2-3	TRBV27	TGTGCCAGCAGGGACACTCGACAACCACGCACAGATACGCAGTATTTT	CASRDTRQPRTDTQYF
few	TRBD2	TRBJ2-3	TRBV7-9	TGTGCCAGCAGCTTAGTAGCGGGGATAGTAGCAGATACGCAGTATTTT	CASSLVAGIVADTQYF
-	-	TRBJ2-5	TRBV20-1	TGCAGTGCTTTCCGGACAGCTCAAGAGACCCAGTACTTC	CSAFRTAQETQYF
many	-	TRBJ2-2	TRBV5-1	TGCGCCAGCAGCTTGGGGCCTGCCACCGGGGAGCTGTTTTTT	CASSLGPATGELFF
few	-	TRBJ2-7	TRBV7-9	TGTGCCAGCAGCTTAGTTAGTGCGAACGAGCAGTACTTC	CASSLVSANEQYF
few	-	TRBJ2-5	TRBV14	TGTGCCAGCAGCCAATACGGGACACCAACGTACCAAGAGACCCAGTACTTC	CASSQYGTPTYQETQYF
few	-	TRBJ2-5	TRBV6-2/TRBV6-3	TGTGCCAGCAGTTCCCCCGGCAGGCTGAGAGAGACCCAGTACTTC	CASSSPGRLRETQYF
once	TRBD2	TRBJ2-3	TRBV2	TGTGCCAGCAGGACCCAAAGGGGACTAGCGGGAGGAAAGCCAGATACGCAGTATTTT	CASRTQRGLAGGKPDTQYF
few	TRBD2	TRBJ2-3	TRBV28	TGTGCCAGCAGTTCCCCGGGGGGAACAGATACGCAGTATTTT	CASSSPGGTDTQYF
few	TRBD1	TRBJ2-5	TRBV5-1	TGCGCCAGCAGCTTAGGACAGGGGGTAGGAGAGACCCAGTACTTC	CASSLGQGVGETQYF
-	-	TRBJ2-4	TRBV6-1	TGTGCCAGCAGGCAGGGGGGGAACATTCAGTACTTC	CASRQGGNIQYF
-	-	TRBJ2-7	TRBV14	TGTGCCAGCAGCCAAGTTTTAAGGAACTACGAGCAGTACTTC	CASSQVLRNYEQYF